This T cell receptor beta chain emerged from a study of blood T cell repertoires in COVID-19. The protocol was immunoSEQ multiplex PCR, while the TCRdb copy is restricted to in-frame clones and leaves out a portion. Of roughly 250,000 clones in the sample, roughly 80% were seen once. V gave up 5 bases and J gave up 2 bases, with 15 bases separating them. Germline V lookup: CDR1 PRHDT, CDR2 FYEKMQ (reference sequence). The CDR3 runs 15 residues. The chain recombines TRBV13 with TRBJ1-1, with D maybe TRBD1 (5 bases). This TCR was sampled from a person between 65 and 80 years old with COVID-19, enrolled during active disease. The specimen sequenced was peripheral blood. CDR3 nucleotide sequence: TGTGCCAGCAGCCTATCCCAGGGATTTAACACTGAAGCTTTCTTT. This encodes CASSLSQGFNTEAFF.